The next 28 T cell receptor beta chains were all read from a single sample in a study of a mutant IDH1 vaccine in newly diagnosed glioma. The time point denotes: baseline, week 1 (first vaccination visit). Treatment noted: pre-vaccination baseline after standard-of-care therapy. Generated by immunoSEQ multiplex PCR, the TCRdb table keeps only in-frame clones and is missing some. Here the sample spans over 25,000 clones, about 85% being singletons. Source: PBMCs, taken from a glioma patient treated with radiotherapy, temozolomide or both. The receptors here all came from a woman between 40 and 50 years old with glioma.

The sample holds one count of this clone. The V and J genes are TRBV30 and TRBJ1-5; no definite D call. V lost 0 bases and J 0 bases, leaving 18 bases between the germline ends. Germline V gene lookup returns CDR1 GTSNPN and CDR2 SVGIG (reference sequence). The CDR3 covers 18 residues. CDR3 in amino acids: CAWSVAGWSGYSNQPQHF. CDR3 DNA sequence: TGTGCCTGGAGTGTCGCGGGGTGGAGTGGGTATAGCAATCAGCCCCAGCATTTT.

The gene calls are TRBV7-2 and TRBJ2-1; 7 bases agree with TRBD2. CDR1 and CDR2 from the germline V gene are SGHTA and FQGNSA. Trimming cost V 0 bases and J 1 base; bases outside gene matches: 3. This CDR3 spans 16 amino acids. The CDR3: CASSLALGGSYNEQFF. The CDR3 bases are TGTGCCAGCAGCTTAGCGCTCGGGGGGTCCTACAATGAGCAGTTCTTC.

The chain couples TRBV7-9 to TRBJ1-1; D not resolved. Germline V gene lookup returns CDR1 SEHNR and CDR2 FQNEAQ (reference sequence). The CDR3 loop spans 13 amino acids. With 4 bases removed from V and 0 bases from J, the gap between germline ends came to 6 bases. Here the CDR3 reads CASSYDMNTEAFF. In DNA, the CDR3 is TGTGCCAGCAGCTACGACATGAACACTGAAGCTTTCTTT. The full variable domain, in which reference TRBV7-9 and TRBJ1-1 provide the parts outside the CDR3, is DTGVSQNPRHKITKRGQNVTFRCDPISEHNRLYWYRQTLGQGPEFLTYFQNEAQLEKSRLLSDRFSAERPKGSFSTLEIQRTEQGDSAMYLCASSYDMNTEAFFGQGTRLTVV.

The V gene is TRBV4-3, the J gene TRBJ1-4; D unresolved. The CDR3 runs 12 residues. Germline values: CDR1 LGHNA, CDR2 YSLEER. Trimming took 0 bases from V and 10 from J, leaving 6 bases between them. The CDR3 nucleotides are TGCGCCAGCAGCCAAGATCTCCGAAAACTGTTTTTT. As protein: CASSQDLRKLFF.

The V and J genes are TRBV9 and TRBJ1-1; 7 bases match TRBD1. Trimming removed 4 bases from V and 4 bases from J; junction bases left unmatched: 7. Germline V lookup: CDR1 SGDLS, CDR2 YYNGEE. This CDR3 has 14 residues. In nucleotides, the CDR3 is TGTGCCAGCAGCCCCAGGGGGGAAGGCACTGAAGCTTTCTTT. Its protein is CASSPRGEGTEAFF. The full variable domain, completed using reference TRBV9 and TRBJ1-1, is DSGVTQTPKHLITATGQRVTLRCSPRSGDLSVYWYQQSLDQGLQFLIQYYNGEERAKGNILERFSAQQFPDLHSELNLSSLELGDSALYFCASSPRGEGTEAFFGQGTRLTVV.

In this sample, this clone turned up once. The chain is built from TRBV30 and TRBJ1-1; D possibly corresponds to TRBD1 (5 bases). Trimming took 5 bases from V and 4 from J, leaving 14 bases between them. This CDR3 spans 13 amino acids. Per the germline V gene, CDR1 is GTSNPN and CDR2 is SVGIG (reference sequence). CDR3 DNA: TGTGCCTGGGGGAAAGGGGATCTCACTGAAGCTTTCTTT. It yields the protein CAWGKGDLTEAFF.

The rearrangement joins TRBV4-3 to TRBJ2-7, with D perhaps being TRBD1 or TRBD2 (5 bases each). Germline V gene sequence: CDR1 LGHNA, CDR2 YSLEER. This CDR3 contains 15 residues. Trimming removed 3 bases from V and 0 bases from J, with 12 bases in between. CDR3 sequence reads: CASSQGVSTSYEQYF. CDR3 coding DNA: TGCGCCAGCAGCCAGGGGGTCTCCACCTCCTACGAGCAGTACTTC.

The table lists this clone with a few counts. The chain recombines TRBV6-5 with TRBJ1-3; unclear D gene. This CDR3 has 13 residues. Germline lookup yields CDR1 MNHEY and CDR2 SVGAGI. The V gene lost 6 bases and the J gene lost 10 bases, with 16 bases spanning the gap. CDR3 nucleotide sequence: TGTGCCAGCAGCCCCGACGCAAGTGTAACCATATATTTT. Translated: CASSPDASVTIYF.

This sequence joins TRBV5-5 and TRBJ1-4; D possibly corresponds to TRBD1 (5 bases). Trimming left V 4 bases short and J 8 bases short, with 18 bases between. Germline CDR1 SGHKS, CDR2 YYEKEE (reference sequence). CDR3 length equals 15 residues. Here the CDR3 reads CASSGGTIRGEKLFF. CDR3 sequence (DNA): TGTGCCAGCAGCGGGGGGACCATAAGAGGGGAAAAACTGTTTTTT.

V usage is TRBV5-1 and J usage is TRBJ1-1; the D gene is possibly TRBD1 (6 bases). Per the germline V gene, CDR1 is SGHRS and CDR2 is YFSETQ. V lost 1 base to trimming and J lost 4 bases, with 8 bases between them. The length of the CDR3 is 13 residues. CDR3 protein: CASSLLGGTEAFF. In DNA form, the CDR3 reads TGCGCCAGCAGCTTGCTAGGGGGCACTGAAGCTTTCTTT.

In regard to this clone: One end of the junction is discordant with germline, which a read error may explain. The rearrangement uses TRBV4-1 and TRBJ2-5, with D maybe TRBD1 (5 bases). CDR3 length equals 12 residues. Looked up from germline, CDR1 is MGHRA and CDR2 is YSYEKL. The CDR3 DNA is TGCGCCAGCAGCCAAGTGGGGCAGCGACCAAACTTC. This codes for CASSQVGQRPNF.

This clone came up once. V usage is TRBV4-1 and J usage is TRBJ2-3; D may be TRBD2 (6 bases). In germline, CDR1 is MGHRA, CDR2 YSYEKL. Trimming left V 0 bases short and J 4 bases short, with 17 bases between. The length of the CDR3 is 17 residues. CDR3 in DNA: TGCGCCAGCAGCCAAGAATCCCCCCAACTAGCTTCAGATACGCAGTATTTT. This codes for CASSQESPQLASDTQYF.

This clone was found a few times. The rearrangement uses TRBV6-1 and TRBJ2-1; 7 bases agree with TRBD2. V lost 0 bases and J lost 3; bases outside the gene matches: 5. CDR1 is MNHNS, CDR2 SASEGT, per germline. This CDR3 is built from 16 residues. Here the CDR3 reads CASSEARGRGYNEQFF. DNA for the CDR3: TGTGCCAGCAGTGAAGCGCGAGGGAGGGGCTACAATGAGCAGTTCTTC.

The chain is built from TRBV7-8 and TRBJ2-5; D gene ambiguous. The CDR3 is 16 amino acids. Trimming cost V 5 bases and J 4 bases, with 20 bases left between them. Germline V lookup: CDR1 SGHVS, CDR2 FQNEAQ. The CDR3 loop is CASSHRSDVAGETQYF. DNA of the CDR3: TGTGCCAGCAGCCACCGCAGCGACGTAGCCGGAGAGACCCAGTACTTC.

CDR3 bases: TGTGCCAGCTCACCGGCTCAGGCAACTAATGAAAAACTGTTTTTT. Translated: CASSPAQATNEKLFF. V usage is TRBV18 and J usage is TRBJ1-4, with D unclear. CDR1 KGHSH and CDR2 LQKENI come from the germline V gene. The CDR3 is 15 residues long. Trimming took off 3 bases at V and 0 bases at J, with 8 bases between the two ends.

V is TRBV5-5 and J is TRBJ2-1, with D unresolved. Germline CDR1 SGHKS, CDR2 YYEKEE (reference sequence). V lost 4 bases to trimming and J lost 6 bases, with 5 bases between them. CDR3 length equals 11 residues. The DNA of the CDR3 is TGTGCCAGCAGCATTCGCAATGAGCAGTTCTTC. As protein: CASSIRNEQFF.

The rearrangement uses TRBV27 and TRBJ2-7; D possibly corresponds to TRBD2 (6 bases). The CDR3 is made up of 15 amino acids. The V gene's germline CDR1 is MNHEY and CDR2 SMNVEV (reference sequence). V was clipped by 3 bases and J by 0 bases, with 12 bases between them. CDR3 DNA sequence: TGTGCCAGCAGTTTTGGTAGCGGAGGCTCCTACGAGCAGTACTTC. Amino acid sequence: CASSFGSGGSYEQYF.

The rearrangement links TRBV7-2 to TRBJ1-5, with D perhaps TRBD1 (5 bases). This CDR3 has 14 residues. V dropped 3 bases and J dropped 6 bases, with 12 bases sitting between them. The germline V gene encodes CDR1 SGHTA and CDR2 FQGNSA. The CDR3, as DNA: TGTGCCAGCAGCTTCAGGGAAGGCCCTCAGCCCCAGCATTTT. This gives the protein CASSFREGPQPQHF.

The gene calls are TRBV4-1 and TRBJ2-2; TRBD2 matches 9 bases. CDR1 is MGHRA and CDR2 is YSYEKL in the germline V gene. The V and J ends lost 2 bases and 6 bases, in that order; junction bases with no gene match: 7. The CDR3 length is 16 residues. CDR3 bases: TGCGCCAGCAGCCAAATTGGGAGCGGGGGGCCCGGGGAGCTGTTTTTT. Translation: CASSQIGSGGPGELFF.

This clone was counted only a few times. The gene calls are TRBV27 and TRBJ1-5; 8 bases align to TRBD1. Germline assignment: CDR1 MNHEY and CDR2 SMNVEV (reference sequence). The V and J ends lost 5 bases and 6 bases, in that order; junction bases with no gene match: 6. The CDR3 runs to 14 residues. The CDR3 sequence is CASSVRQGTQPQHF. The CDR3 coding sequence is TGTGCCAGCAGTGTAAGACAGGGGACTCAGCCCCAGCATTTT.

V gene TRBV2 combines with J gene TRBJ2-3; D gene uncertain. The CDR3 runs 12 residues. Per the germline V gene, CDR1 is SNHLY and CDR2 is FYNNEI. Trimming removed 2 bases from V and 5 bases from J, with 5 bases in between. This chain's CDR3 is CASSERRDTQYF. The CDR3 DNA is TGTGCCAGCAGTGAACGGAGAGATACGCAGTATTTT.

The chain has TRBV18 and TRBJ2-2, with a tentative D call TRBD1 (5 bases). This CDR3 spans 16 amino acids. The V gene's germline CDR1 is KGHSH and CDR2 LQKENI. Deletions cut 3 bases from V and 6 bases from J, with 17 bases between. The DNA for the CDR3 is TGTGCCAGCTCACCCCAGGGCTATTTGGACCCCGGGGAGCTGTTTTTT. Its translation: CASSPQGYLDPGELFF.

The chain combines TRBV5-1 with TRBJ2-6; D is ambiguous. This CDR3 has 14 residues. CDR1 and CDR2 (germline): SGHRS, YFSETQ. V lost 4 bases and J 4 bases, leaving 9 bases between the germline ends. The DNA of the CDR3 is TGCGCCAGCAGCCCCCGGGTCGGGGCCAACGTCCTGACTTTC. The encoded protein is CASSPRVGANVLTF.

In its sample, this clone was seen once. The gene calls are TRBV28 and TRBJ2-7, with D perhaps assigned TRBD1 or TRBD2 (6 bases each). Trimming removed 8 bases from V and 1 base from J, with 18 bases in between. Looked up from germline, CDR1 is MDHEN and CDR2 is SYDVKM. The CDR3 consists of 15 residues. Written as DNA, the CDR3 is TGTGCCAGCTTACAGGGCGGGACTGGGTCCTACGAGCAGTACTTC. It encodes CASLQGGTGSYEQYF.

V and J are TRBV7-9 and TRBJ2-7, with D perhaps TRBD1 (6 bases). Germline lookup yields CDR1 SEHNR and CDR2 FQNEAQ (reference sequence). Trimming stripped 4 bases from V and 6 bases from J, with 7 bases between. The CDR3 has 11 amino acids. The DNA for the CDR3 is TGTGCCAGCAGCTCCAGGGGCGAGCAGTACTTC. Protein product: CASSSRGEQYF.

The chain joins TRBV7-2 to TRBJ2-1; D is perhaps TRBD2 (5 bases). The CDR3 is made up of 15 amino acids. Germline CDR1 is SGHTA and CDR2 is FQGNSA. V was trimmed by 1 base and J by 7 bases, leaving 14 bases between them. CDR3 bases: TGTGCCAGCAGCTTAGGGGGTGGGAGTCGAAATGAGCAGTTCTTC. Translated, it gives CASSLGGGSRNEQFF.

The CDR3 coding sequence is TGCAGTGCTATAACAGGGCTCGTAGCTTTCTTT. Translated: CSAITGLVAFF. The V and J genes are TRBV20-1 and TRBJ1-1; D is perhaps TRBD1 (6 bases). Germline V gives CDR1 DFQATT, CDR2 SNEGSKA (reference sequence). V shed 4 bases and J shed 10 bases, with 13 bases lying between them. The CDR3 spans 11 residues.

The chain joins TRBV6-1 to TRBJ2-7, with 12 positions matching TRBD1. CDR1 is MNHNS and CDR2 is SASEGT in the germline V gene. The CDR3 has 15 amino acids. The J segment lost 2 bases and the V segment lost 2 bases, leaving 1 base of the junction unmatched. The CDR3 coding sequence is TGTGCCAGCAGTGAAAGGGACAGGGGGCCCTACGAGCAGTACTTC. It translates to CASSERDRGPYEQYF.